This T cell receptor (beta chain) was recorded in a study of blood T cells in healthy people across ages. Through a sample-barcoded 5' primer and a J-beta primer mix, a second PCR was run for roughly 7 to 12 cycles. TCRdb recomputed calls from the 5' RACE reads with MiXCR, one row per CDR3 protein. The sample has nearly 800,000 distinct CDR3 sequences, approximately 60% seen once. Trimming took off 6 bases at V and 2 bases at J, with 11 bases between the two ends. Germline lookup yields CDR1 SNHLY and CDR2 FYNNEI. The CDR3 covers 13 residues. Each of the donors had 9 to 10 milliliters of peripheral blood drawn into EDTA-treated Vacutainer tubes.

This clonotype was obtained from a man aged 35-49 years in good health. Sequencing input: blood. The V and J genes are TRBV2 and TRBJ2-7, with D perhaps given as TRBD1 or TRBD2 (5 bases each). The CDR3 DNA reads TGTGCCAGCAGGGGACCACAAGCCTACGAGCAGTACTTC. Residues: CASRGPQAYEQYF.